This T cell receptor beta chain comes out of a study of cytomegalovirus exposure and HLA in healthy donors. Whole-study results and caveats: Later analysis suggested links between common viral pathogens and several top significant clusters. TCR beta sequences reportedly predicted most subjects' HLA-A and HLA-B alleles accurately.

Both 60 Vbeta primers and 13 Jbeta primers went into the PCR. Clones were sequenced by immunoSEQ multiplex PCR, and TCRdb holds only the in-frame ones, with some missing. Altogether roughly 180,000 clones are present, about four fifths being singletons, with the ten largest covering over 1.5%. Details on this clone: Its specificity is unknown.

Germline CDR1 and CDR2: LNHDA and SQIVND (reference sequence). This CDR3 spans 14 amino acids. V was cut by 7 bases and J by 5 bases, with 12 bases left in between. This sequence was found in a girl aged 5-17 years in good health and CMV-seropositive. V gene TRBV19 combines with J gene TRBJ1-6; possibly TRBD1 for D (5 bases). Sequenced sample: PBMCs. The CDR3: CASTWGGDNSPLHF. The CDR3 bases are TGTGCCAGTACCTGGGGGGGAGATAATTCACCCCTCCACTTT.